Here is one TCR beta chain with its context. Its target is unknown. Germline V CDR1 and CDR2: MNHEY, SVGAGI. CDR3 size: 14 residues. With 8 bases clipped from V and 2 bases from J, the junction kept 8 bases outside the gene matches. The sample belongs to a study of lymphopenia after photon versus proton radiotherapy. Overall study results and limits: After lymphocyte nadir, photon-treated repertoires showed oligoclonal expansion, especially CD8+ Temra.

Repertoires were generated with immunoSEQ multiplex PCR, while TCRdb's copy carries only in-frame clones and drops some. The profile shows 42,000 or so clones, around 81% of them singletons. The sample in question was peripheral blood, obtained from a patient treated with proton-based radiotherapy. This sequence originates from a woman in her 70s with pancreatic cancer. This chain connects TRBV6-5 to TRBJ2-5; TRBD2 matches 7 bases. Here the CDR3 reads CASRSPGGQETQYF. CDR3 nucleotides: TGTGCCAGCCGCTCTCCCGGGGGGCAAGAGACCCAGTACTTC.